The 21 T cell receptor beta chains reported below all come from one sample, sequenced in a study of patients and donors after allogeneic stem cell transplantation. TCRdb reprocessed the RT-PCR reads via MiXCR and lists one record per CDR3 protein. The sample has about 24,000 distinct CDR3 sequences, around 28% seen once. The sequencing sample was made of blood, either unsorted or a sorted T cell fraction (not recorded which). Receptors were obtained from a human donor who was either an allogeneic HSCT recipient or a stem cell or donor lymphocyte infusion donor (not recorded which). It is not recorded whose cells these are; they may come from a transplant donor.

This clonotype was detected only a few times. As DNA, the CDR3 is TGCAGCGTAGTGACTGGGATTAGCGGCTACACCTTC. This codes for CSVVTGISGYTF. The genes are TRBV29-1 and TRBJ1-2; D is uncertain. V shed 6 bases and J shed 8 bases, with 16 bases lying between them. The CDR3 totals 12 residues. Germline CDR1 reads SQVTM; CDR2 reads ANQGSEA.

As for this clonotype: Germline and junction disagree at one end, which may indicate a read error. The V call is TRBV20-1, the J call TRBJ1-1, with 8 positions matching TRBD1. This CDR3 has 14 residues. Germline V gives CDR1 DFQATT, CDR2 SNEGSKA (reference sequence). The CDR3, as DNA: TGCAGTGTTCGGGACAGGAGTCTGAACACTGAAGCTATCTTT. Translated: CSVRDRSLNTEAIF.

This clonotype was observed many times. The chain links TRBV6-2 or TRBV6-3 to TRBJ1-1, with a tentative D call TRBD1 (6 bases). CDR3 length equals 13 residues. CDR1 is MNHEY and CDR2 is SVGEGT in the germline V gene. V shed 5 bases and J shed 5 bases, with 12 bases lying between them. CDR3 loop: CASSVGGRTEAFF. The CDR3 nucleotides read TGTGCCAGCAGTGTAGGGGGGAGAACTGAAGCTTTCTTT.

This clonotype was observed many times. This sequence joins TRBV12-3 or TRBV12-4 and TRBJ1-2, with 8 bases aligning to TRBD1. The V segment lost 6 bases and the J segment 3 bases; nucleotides outside the gene matches: 3. The CDR3 contains 13 residues. The chain's CDR3 is CASSLDRDYGYTF. CDR3 coding DNA: TGTGCCAGCAGCCTGGACAGGGACTATGGCTACACCTTC.

By share of the sample, this clonotype is large. The chain combines TRBV6-1 with TRBJ2-3, with D perhaps assigned TRBD1 or TRBD2 (5 bases each). V gave up 4 bases and J gave up 3 bases, with 8 bases separating them. Germline values: CDR1 MNHNS, CDR2 SASEGT. The CDR3 is 13 residues long. The CDR3: CASSGDGTDTQYF. CDR3 DNA sequence: TGTGCCAGCAGTGGGGACGGGACAGATACGCAGTATTTT.

This clonotype was detected only once. The chain employs TRBV11-2 and TRBJ2-5; a possible D gene is TRBD2 (6 bases). Trimming took off 2 bases at V and 1 base at J, with 8 bases between the two ends. CDR1 is SGHAT, CDR2 FQNNGV, per germline. This CDR3 is built from 14 residues. Here the CDR3 reads CASSLLGLQETQYF. Written as DNA, the CDR3 is TGTGCCAGCAGCTTACTGGGACTCCAAGAGACCCAGTACTTC.

V usage is TRBV10-3 and J usage is TRBJ2-7; D is undetermined. The CDR3 totals 13 residues. V lost 2 bases and J 3 bases, leaving 8 bases between the germline ends. CDR1 ENHRY and CDR2 SYGVKD come from the germline V gene. The CDR3 DNA is TGTGCCATCAGTGAGAGGACGAGCTACGAGCAGTACTTC. Translated, it gives CAISERTSYEQYF.

V gene TRBV18 combines with J gene TRBJ1-4; no clear D gene. The CDR3 length is 15 residues. V shed 3 bases and J shed 0 bases, with 8 bases lying between them. Germline V CDR1 and CDR2: KGHSH, LQKENI. DNA of the CDR3: TGTGCCAGCTCACCCCTGAGAGCAACTAATGAAAAACTGTTTTTT. This gives the protein CASSPLRATNEKLFF.

The chain links TRBV28 to TRBJ2-7; 8 nucleotides agree with TRBD1. The V gene's germline CDR1 is MDHEN and CDR2 SYDVKM. The J segment lost 3 bases and the V segment lost 10 bases, leaving 5 bases of the junction unmatched. The CDR3 length is 12 residues. CDR3 loop: CATQGAVYEQYF. The CDR3 DNA is TGTGCCACGCAGGGGGCGGTCTACGAGCAGTACTTC.

This chain connects TRBV12-3 or TRBV12-4 to TRBJ2-5, with TRBD2 identical over 7 bases. V was pared by 7 bases and J by 5 bases, with 10 bases of the junction left unmatched. CDR3 length: 14 residues. The CDR3 region has the DNA TGTGCCAGCAACTTTGGACTAGTTTGGGAGACCCAGTACTTC. Protein: CASNFGLVWETQYF.

This clonotype has a count of ten or more. V gene TRBV5-1 combines with J gene TRBJ2-1; perhaps TRBD2 as D (6 bases). Germline V lookup: CDR1 SGHRS, CDR2 YFSETQ. The V end was cut by 0 bases, the J end by 2 bases, with 9 bases between. The CDR3 sequence is 15 residues long. The CDR3 bases are TGCGCCAGCAGCTTGGAGGTAGCGGCCTACAATGAGCAGTTCTTC. Translated: CASSLEVAAYNEQFF.

Only one count was recorded for this clonotype. The chain links TRBV7-8 to TRBJ2-3; 8 bases are shared with TRBD1. J lost 4 bases, V lost 5 bases, and 5 bases had no gene match. This CDR3 is built from 14 residues. Germline CDR1 and CDR2: SGHVS and FQNEAQ. The CDR3, as DNA: TGTGCCAGCAGCACCCGACAGGGGCCAGATACGCAGTATTTT. Translation: CASSTRQGPDTQYF.

This clonotype was seen repeatedly, ten times or more. This chain links TRBV5-1 with TRBJ2-3, with unresolved D. The length of the CDR3 is 13 residues. V dropped 2 bases and J dropped 4 bases, with 8 bases sitting between them. Germline CDR1 and CDR2: SGHRS and YFSETQ. The CDR3 region has the DNA TGCGCCAGCAGCTTAAGATCAGCAGATACGCAGTATTTT. Translating it yields CASSLRSADTQYF.

V usage is TRBV20-1 and J usage is TRBJ1-1, with D possibly TRBD1 on 6 matching bases. The CDR3 extends over 14 amino acids. CDR1 and CDR2 from the germline V gene are DFQATT and SNEGSKA (reference sequence). V was clipped by 4 bases and J by 8 bases, with 20 bases between them. The CDR3, as DNA: TGCAGTGCTACCCGGCCGGGGCAGGGGCACGAAGCTTTCTTT. Translation: CSATRPGQGHEAFF.

The chain recombines TRBV18 with TRBJ2-3; D not resolved. CDR1 and CDR2 from the germline V gene are KGHSH and LQKENI. Trimming removed 3 bases from V and 0 bases from J, with 10 bases in between. CDR3 length: 15 residues. In DNA, the CDR3 is TGTGCCAGCTCACCTTTAGCAGGTAGCACAGATACGCAGTATTTT. Translation gives CASSPLAGSTDTQYF. Using reference TRBV18 and TRBJ2-3 for the parts outside the CDR3, the full variable domain is NAGVMQNPRHLVRRRGQEARLRCSPMKGHSHVYWYRQLPEEGLKFMVYLQKENIIDESGMPKERFSAEFPKEGPSILRIQQVVRGDSAAYFCASSPLAGSTDTQYFGPGTRLTVL.

This sequence joins TRBV3-1 and TRBJ1-6; TRBD1 matches at 9 bases. The trim removed 1 base at V and 7 bases at J, leaving 8 bases unmatched. The CDR3 covers 17 residues. Germline V gene lookup returns CDR1 LGHDT and CDR2 YNNKEL (reference sequence). DNA of the CDR3: TGTGCCAGCAGCCAAGGGAGACAGGGGGTGTGGAATTCACCCCTCCACTTT. Its translation is CASSQGRQGVWNSPLHF.

This sequence joins TRBV5-5 and TRBJ1-1, with a tentative D call TRBD1 (5 bases). V was trimmed by 0 bases and J by 0 bases, leaving 9 bases between them. This CDR3 has 15 amino acids. Germline assignment: CDR1 SGHKS and CDR2 YYEKEE (reference sequence). The CDR3: CASSLVVTVNTEAFF. The CDR3 DNA is TGTGCCAGCAGCTTGGTAGTGACAGTGAACACTGAAGCTTTCTTT.

The CDR3 region is CASSLGPGQGREKLFF. In DNA form, the CDR3 reads TGTGCCAGCAGTTTAGGCCCGGGGCAGGGCAGGGAAAAACTGTTTTTT. This chain connects TRBV28 to TRBJ1-4; possibly TRBD1 for D (5 bases). This CDR3 has 16 amino acids. Trimming cost V 2 bases and J 8 bases, with 18 bases left between them. Germline values: CDR1 MDHEN, CDR2 SYDVKM.

This clonotype was recorded many times. The chain joins TRBV27 to TRBJ1-6; 8 positions match TRBD1. The germline CDR1 and CDR2 sequences are MNHEY and SMNVEV (reference sequence). The CDR3 has 17 residues. Trimming took 5 bases from V and 0 from J; bases not matched to a gene: 6. The CDR3 here is CASSGQGGSSYNSPLHF. The CDR3 DNA reads as TGTGCCAGCAGTGGACAGGGTGGGAGCTCCTATAATTCACCCCTCCACTTT.

The CDR3 loop is CASSTTGLGTDTQYF. In nucleotides, the CDR3 is TGTGCCAGCAGCACCACAGGGTTGGGCACAGATACGCAGTATTTT. The chain links TRBV7-9 to TRBJ2-3; D perhaps matches TRBD1 (6 bases). The germline gives CDR1 SEHNR, CDR2 FQNEAQ (reference sequence). V lost 5 bases and J 1 base, leaving 13 bases between the germline ends. CDR3 size: 15 residues.

V gene TRBV10-3 combines with J gene TRBJ1-2; no reliable D call. CDR1 ENHRY and CDR2 SYGVKD come from the germline V gene. The CDR3 has 12 residues. V lost 8 bases and J lost 5, with 12 bases in between. CDR3 bases: TGTGCCATCCATGGAGTTACATATGGCTACACCTTC. Translation: CAIHGVTYGYTF.